This T cell receptor (beta chain) was sequenced for a study of blood T cells in healthy people across ages. Germline CDR1 reads SGHTA; CDR2 reads FQGNSA. The CDR3 is 14 amino acids. PCR was performed a second time for roughly 6 to 12 cycles using a sample-barcoded 5' primer and a J-beta primer mix. Each cDNA molecule carried a tag from a template-switch adaptor that contained 12 random nucleotides. At least 2.5 million CDR3-containing paired-end reads were obtained per sample. MiXCR, run by TCRdb on the 5' RACE reads, gives a single entry per CDR3 protein. The sample shows fewer than 1,200,000 distinct CDR3 sequences, almost 25% of them seen only once. In this sample, this clonotype turned up a few times. A further study also used this sample, focusing on T cells of mothers and their children.

This TCR came from a girl between 2 and 10 years old in good health. This chain joins TRBV7-2 and TRBJ2-5, with D tentatively TRBD2 (6 bases). Judging by the DNA end, TRBJ2-1 fits better; the J call may be wrong. Sequenced material: blood. CDR3 in DNA: TGTGCCAGCAGCCTTCCCACTAGCTTCGGTGAGCAGTTCTTC. Amino acids: CASSLPTSFGEQFF.